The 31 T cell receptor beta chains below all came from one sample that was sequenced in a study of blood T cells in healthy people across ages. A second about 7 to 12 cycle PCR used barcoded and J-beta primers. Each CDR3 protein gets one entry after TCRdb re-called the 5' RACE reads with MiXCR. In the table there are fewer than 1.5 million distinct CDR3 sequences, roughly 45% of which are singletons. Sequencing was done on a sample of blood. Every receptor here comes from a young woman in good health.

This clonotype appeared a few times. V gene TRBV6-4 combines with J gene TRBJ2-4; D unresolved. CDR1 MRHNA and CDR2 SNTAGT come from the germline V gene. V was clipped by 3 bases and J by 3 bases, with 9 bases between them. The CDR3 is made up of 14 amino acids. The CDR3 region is CASSELGGKNIQYF. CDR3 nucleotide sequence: TGTGCCAGCAGTGAGTTGGGTGGCAAAAACATTCAGTACTTC.

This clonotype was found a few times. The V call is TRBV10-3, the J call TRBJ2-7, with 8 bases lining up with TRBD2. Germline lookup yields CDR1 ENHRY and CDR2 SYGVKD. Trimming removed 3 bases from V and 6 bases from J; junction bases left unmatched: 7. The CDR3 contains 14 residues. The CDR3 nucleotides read TGTGCCATCAGTGACGGACGCGGGGGGACCGAGCAGTACTTC. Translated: CAISDGRGGTEQYF.

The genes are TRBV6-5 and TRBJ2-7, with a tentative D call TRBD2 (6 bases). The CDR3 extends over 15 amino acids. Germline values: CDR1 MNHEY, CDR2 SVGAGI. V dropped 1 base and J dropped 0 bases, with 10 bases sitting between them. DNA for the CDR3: TGTGCCAGCAGTTACTACCAGCGGGCCTCCTACGAGCAGTACTTC. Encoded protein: CASSYYQRASYEQYF.

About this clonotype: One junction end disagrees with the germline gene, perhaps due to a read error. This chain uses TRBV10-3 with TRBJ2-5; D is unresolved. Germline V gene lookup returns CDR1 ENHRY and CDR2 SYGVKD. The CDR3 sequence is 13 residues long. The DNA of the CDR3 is TGTGCCATCAGGGAAGGCGGTCAAGGGACCCAGTACTTC. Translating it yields CAIREGGQGTQYF.

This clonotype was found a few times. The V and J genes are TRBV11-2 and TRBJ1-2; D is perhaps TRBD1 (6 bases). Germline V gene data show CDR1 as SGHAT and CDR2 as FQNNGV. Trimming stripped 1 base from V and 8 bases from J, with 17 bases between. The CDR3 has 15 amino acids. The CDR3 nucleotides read TGTGCCAGCAGCTTAGTGAGGGGGGAACCTCTAGGCTACACCTTC. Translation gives CASSLVRGEPLGYTF.

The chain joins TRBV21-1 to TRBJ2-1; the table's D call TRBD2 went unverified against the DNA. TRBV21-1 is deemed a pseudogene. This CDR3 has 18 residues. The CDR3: CASSKWREGWGFYNEQFF. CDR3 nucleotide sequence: TGTGCCAGCAGCAAGTGGCGGGAGGGGTGGGGGTTTTACAATGAGCAGTTCTTC.

The CDR3 bases are TGTGCCAGCAACCGGGACTCCCCACGGGGGCAGTATTTT. Translating gives CASNRDSPRGQYF. This chain connects TRBV6-1 to TRBJ2-3; tentatively, D is TRBD2 (6 bases). Germline values: CDR1 MNHNS, CDR2 SASEGT. Trimming removed 7 bases from V and 11 bases from J, with 19 bases in between. The CDR3 loop spans 13 amino acids.

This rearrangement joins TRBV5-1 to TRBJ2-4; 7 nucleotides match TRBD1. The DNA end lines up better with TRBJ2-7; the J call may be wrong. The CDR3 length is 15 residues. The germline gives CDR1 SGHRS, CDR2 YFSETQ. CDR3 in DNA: TGCGCCAGCAGATTAACAGGGGATCTTTCCTACGAGCAGTACTTC. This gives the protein CASRLTGDLSYEQYF.

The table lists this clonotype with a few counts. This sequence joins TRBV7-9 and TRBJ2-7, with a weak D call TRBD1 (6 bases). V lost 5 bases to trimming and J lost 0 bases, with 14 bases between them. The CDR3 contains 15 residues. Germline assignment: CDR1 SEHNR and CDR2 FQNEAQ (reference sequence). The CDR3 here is CASSAWTASSYEQYF. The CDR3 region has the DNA TGTGCCAGCAGCGCCTGGACAGCGAGCTCCTACGAGCAGTACTTC.

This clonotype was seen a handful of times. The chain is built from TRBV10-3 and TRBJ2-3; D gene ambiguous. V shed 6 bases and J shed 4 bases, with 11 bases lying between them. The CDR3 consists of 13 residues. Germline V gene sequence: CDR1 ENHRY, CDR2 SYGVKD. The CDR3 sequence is CAISPPEADTQYF. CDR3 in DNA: TGTGCCATCAGCCCCCCAGAGGCAGATACGCAGTATTTT.

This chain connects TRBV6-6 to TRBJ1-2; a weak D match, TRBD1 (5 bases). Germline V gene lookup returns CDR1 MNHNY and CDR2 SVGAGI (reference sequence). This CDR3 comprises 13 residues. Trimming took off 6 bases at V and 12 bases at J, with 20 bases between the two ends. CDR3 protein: CASSPGGTTGHTF. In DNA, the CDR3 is TGTGCCAGCAGCCCCGGGGGGACGACGGGCCACACCTTC.

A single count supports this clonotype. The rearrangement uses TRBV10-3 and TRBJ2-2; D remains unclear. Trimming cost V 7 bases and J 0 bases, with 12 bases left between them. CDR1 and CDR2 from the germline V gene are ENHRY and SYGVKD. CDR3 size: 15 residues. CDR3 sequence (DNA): TGTGCCATCACCGCTGACGGTCCGAACACCGGGGAGCTGTTTTTT. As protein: CAITADGPNTGELFF.

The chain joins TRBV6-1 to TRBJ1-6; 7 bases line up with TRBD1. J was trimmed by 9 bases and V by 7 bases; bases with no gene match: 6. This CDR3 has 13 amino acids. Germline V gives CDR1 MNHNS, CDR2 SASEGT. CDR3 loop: CASKEGASSPLHF. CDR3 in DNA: TGTGCCAGCAAGGAGGGGGCGTCTTCACCCCTCCACTTT.

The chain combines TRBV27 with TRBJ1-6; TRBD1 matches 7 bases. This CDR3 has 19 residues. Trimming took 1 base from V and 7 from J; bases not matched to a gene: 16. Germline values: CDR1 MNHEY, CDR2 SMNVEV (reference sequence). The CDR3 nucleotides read TGTGCCAGCAGTTTATTTCAACAGGGGAGTAGACCGACGAATTCACCCCTCCACTTT. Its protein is CASSLFQQGSRPTNSPLHF.

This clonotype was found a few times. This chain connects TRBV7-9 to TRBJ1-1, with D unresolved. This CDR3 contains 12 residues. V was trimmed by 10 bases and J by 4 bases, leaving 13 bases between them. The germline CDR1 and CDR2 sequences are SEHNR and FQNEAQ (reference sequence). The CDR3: CATRPGSTEAFF. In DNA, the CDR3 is TGTGCCACCCGGCCGGGAAGCACTGAAGCTTTCTTT. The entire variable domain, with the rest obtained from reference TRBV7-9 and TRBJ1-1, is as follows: DTGVSQNPRHKITKRGQNVTFRCDPISEHNRLYWYRQTLGQGPEFLTYFQNEAQLEKSRLLSDRFSAERPKGSFSTLEIQRTEQGDSAMYLCATRPGSTEAFFGQGTRLTVV.

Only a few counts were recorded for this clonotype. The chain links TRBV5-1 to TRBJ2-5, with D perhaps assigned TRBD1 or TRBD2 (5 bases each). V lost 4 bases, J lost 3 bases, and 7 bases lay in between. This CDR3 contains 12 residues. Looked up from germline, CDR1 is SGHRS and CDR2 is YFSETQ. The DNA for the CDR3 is TGCGCCAGCAGCCGGGACGAAGAGACCCAGTACTTC. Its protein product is CASSRDEETQYF.

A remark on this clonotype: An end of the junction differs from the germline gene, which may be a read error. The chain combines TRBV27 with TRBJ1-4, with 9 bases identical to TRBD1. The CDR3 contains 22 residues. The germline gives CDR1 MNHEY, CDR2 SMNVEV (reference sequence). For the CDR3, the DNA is TGTGCCAGCAGTTTATATGGGATCGGTATAGGGACAGGGCCCCTCGTCAATGAAAACCTGTTTTTT. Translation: CASSLYGIGIGTGPLVNENLFF. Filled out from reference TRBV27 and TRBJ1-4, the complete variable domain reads EAQVTQNPRYLITVTGKKLTVTCSQNMNHEYMSWYRQDPGLGLRQIYYSMNVEVTDKGDVPEGYKVSRKEKRNFPLILESPSPNQTSLYFCASSLYGIGIGTGPLVNENLFFGSGTQLSVL.

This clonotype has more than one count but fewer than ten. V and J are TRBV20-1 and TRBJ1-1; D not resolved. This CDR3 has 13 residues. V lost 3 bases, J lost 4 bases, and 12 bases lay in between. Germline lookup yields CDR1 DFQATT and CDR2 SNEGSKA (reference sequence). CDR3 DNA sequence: TGCAGTGCTAGGCGGACGAGATTCACTGAAGCTTTCTTT. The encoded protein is CSARRTRFTEAFF.

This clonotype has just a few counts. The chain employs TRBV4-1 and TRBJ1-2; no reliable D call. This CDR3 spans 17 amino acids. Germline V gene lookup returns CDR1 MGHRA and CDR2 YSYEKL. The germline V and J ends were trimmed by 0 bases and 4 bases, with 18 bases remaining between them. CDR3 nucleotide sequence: TGCGCCAGCAGCCAAGATAGCCGCTACTTGGCGGGCTATGGCTACACCTTC. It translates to CASSQDSRYLAGYGYTF.

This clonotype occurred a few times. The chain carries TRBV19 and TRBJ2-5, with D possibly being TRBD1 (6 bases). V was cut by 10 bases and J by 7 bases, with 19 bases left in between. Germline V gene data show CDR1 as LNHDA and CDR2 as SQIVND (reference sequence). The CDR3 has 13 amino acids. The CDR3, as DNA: TGTGCCACCGGACAGACCCCTAAGGGGACCCAGTACTTC. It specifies CATGQTPKGTQYF.

The CDR3 DNA reads as TGCAGTGCTGTGGGGCGGGGGACCTACGAGCAGTACTTC. This gives the protein CSAVGRGTYEQYF. The rearrangement joins TRBV20-1 to TRBJ2-5, with TRBD2 identical over 7 bases. The J call may be wrong; the DNA end is better matched by TRBJ2-7. The germline V gene encodes CDR1 DFQATT and CDR2 SNEGSKA (reference sequence). CDR3 length: 13 residues.

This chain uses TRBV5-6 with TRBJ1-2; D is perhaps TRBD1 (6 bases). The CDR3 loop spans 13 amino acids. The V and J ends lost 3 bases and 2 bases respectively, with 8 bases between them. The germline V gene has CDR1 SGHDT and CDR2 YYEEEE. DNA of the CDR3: TGTGCCAGCAGCTACACAGGGAACTATGGCTACACCTTC. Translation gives CASSYTGNYGYTF.

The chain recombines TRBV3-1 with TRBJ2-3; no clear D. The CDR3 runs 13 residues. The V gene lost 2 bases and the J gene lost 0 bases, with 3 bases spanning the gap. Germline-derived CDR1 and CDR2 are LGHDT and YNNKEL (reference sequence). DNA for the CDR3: TGTGCCAGCAGCCAACCTAGCACAGATACGCAGTATTTT. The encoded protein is CASSQPSTDTQYF.

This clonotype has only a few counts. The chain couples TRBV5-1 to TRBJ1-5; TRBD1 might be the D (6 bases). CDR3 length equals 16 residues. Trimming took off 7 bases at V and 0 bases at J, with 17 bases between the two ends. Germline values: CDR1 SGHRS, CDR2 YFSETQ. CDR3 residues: CASFRTVMYSNQPQHF. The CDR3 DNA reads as TGCGCCAGCTTCCGGACAGTCATGTATAGCAATCAGCCCCAGCATTTT. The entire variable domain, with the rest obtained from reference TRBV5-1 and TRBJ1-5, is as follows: KAGVTQTPRYLIKTRGQQVTLSCSPISGHRSVSWYQQTPGQGLQFLFEYFSETQRNKGNFPGRFSGRQFSNSRSEMNVSTLELGDSALYLCASFRTVMYSNQPQHFGDGTRLSIL.

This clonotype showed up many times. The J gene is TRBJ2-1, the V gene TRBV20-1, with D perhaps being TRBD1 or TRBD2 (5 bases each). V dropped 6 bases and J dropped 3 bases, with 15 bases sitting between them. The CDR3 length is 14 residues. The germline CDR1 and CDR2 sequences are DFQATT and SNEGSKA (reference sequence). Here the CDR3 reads CSAREGVDYNEQFF. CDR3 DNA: TGCAGTGCGAGGGAAGGGGTAGACTACAATGAGCAGTTCTTC.

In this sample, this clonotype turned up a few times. CDR3 bases: TGCGCCAGCAGCTTGGTTCAGGGGACTCCTGAAGCTTTCTTT. As protein: CASSLVQGTPEAFF. This chain uses TRBV5-1 with TRBJ1-1; D might be TRBD1 (6 bases). The CDR3 runs to 14 residues. V lost 0 bases to trimming and J lost 6 bases, with 12 bases between them. Germline CDR1 and CDR2: SGHRS and YFSETQ.

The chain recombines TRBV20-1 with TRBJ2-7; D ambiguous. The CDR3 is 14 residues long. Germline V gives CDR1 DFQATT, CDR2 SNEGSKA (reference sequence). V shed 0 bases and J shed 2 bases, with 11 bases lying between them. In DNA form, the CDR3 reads TGCAGTGCTAGAGATCCACGGGCTACCTACGAGCAGTACTTC. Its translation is CSARDPRATYEQYF.

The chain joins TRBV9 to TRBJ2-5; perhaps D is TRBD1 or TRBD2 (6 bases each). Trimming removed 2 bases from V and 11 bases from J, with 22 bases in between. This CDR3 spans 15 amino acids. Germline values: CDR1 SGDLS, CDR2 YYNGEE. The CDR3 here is CASSVYGGRLNEQYF. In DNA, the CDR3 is TGTGCCAGCAGCGTCTACGGGGGCCGGTTGAATGAGCAGTACTTC.

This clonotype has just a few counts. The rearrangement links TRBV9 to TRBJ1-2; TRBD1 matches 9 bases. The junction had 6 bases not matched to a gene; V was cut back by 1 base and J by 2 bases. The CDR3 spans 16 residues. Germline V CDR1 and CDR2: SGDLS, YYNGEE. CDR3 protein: CASSVSGTGRNYGYTF. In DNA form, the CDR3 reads TGTGCCAGCAGCGTATCAGGGACAGGGAGAAACTATGGCTACACCTTC.

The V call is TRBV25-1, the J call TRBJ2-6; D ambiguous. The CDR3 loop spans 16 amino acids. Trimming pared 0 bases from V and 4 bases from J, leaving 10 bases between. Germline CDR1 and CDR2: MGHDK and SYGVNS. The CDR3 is CASSEYTGFGANVLTF. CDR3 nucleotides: TGTGCCAGCAGTGAATATACCGGGTTCGGGGCCAACGTCCTGACTTTC.

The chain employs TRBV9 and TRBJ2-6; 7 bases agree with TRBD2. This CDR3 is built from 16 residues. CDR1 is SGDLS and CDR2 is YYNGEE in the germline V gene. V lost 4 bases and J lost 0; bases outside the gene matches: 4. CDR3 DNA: TGTGCCAGCAGCATGGGGGGGTACTCTGGGGCCAACGTCCTGACTTTC. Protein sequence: CASSMGGYSGANVLTF.